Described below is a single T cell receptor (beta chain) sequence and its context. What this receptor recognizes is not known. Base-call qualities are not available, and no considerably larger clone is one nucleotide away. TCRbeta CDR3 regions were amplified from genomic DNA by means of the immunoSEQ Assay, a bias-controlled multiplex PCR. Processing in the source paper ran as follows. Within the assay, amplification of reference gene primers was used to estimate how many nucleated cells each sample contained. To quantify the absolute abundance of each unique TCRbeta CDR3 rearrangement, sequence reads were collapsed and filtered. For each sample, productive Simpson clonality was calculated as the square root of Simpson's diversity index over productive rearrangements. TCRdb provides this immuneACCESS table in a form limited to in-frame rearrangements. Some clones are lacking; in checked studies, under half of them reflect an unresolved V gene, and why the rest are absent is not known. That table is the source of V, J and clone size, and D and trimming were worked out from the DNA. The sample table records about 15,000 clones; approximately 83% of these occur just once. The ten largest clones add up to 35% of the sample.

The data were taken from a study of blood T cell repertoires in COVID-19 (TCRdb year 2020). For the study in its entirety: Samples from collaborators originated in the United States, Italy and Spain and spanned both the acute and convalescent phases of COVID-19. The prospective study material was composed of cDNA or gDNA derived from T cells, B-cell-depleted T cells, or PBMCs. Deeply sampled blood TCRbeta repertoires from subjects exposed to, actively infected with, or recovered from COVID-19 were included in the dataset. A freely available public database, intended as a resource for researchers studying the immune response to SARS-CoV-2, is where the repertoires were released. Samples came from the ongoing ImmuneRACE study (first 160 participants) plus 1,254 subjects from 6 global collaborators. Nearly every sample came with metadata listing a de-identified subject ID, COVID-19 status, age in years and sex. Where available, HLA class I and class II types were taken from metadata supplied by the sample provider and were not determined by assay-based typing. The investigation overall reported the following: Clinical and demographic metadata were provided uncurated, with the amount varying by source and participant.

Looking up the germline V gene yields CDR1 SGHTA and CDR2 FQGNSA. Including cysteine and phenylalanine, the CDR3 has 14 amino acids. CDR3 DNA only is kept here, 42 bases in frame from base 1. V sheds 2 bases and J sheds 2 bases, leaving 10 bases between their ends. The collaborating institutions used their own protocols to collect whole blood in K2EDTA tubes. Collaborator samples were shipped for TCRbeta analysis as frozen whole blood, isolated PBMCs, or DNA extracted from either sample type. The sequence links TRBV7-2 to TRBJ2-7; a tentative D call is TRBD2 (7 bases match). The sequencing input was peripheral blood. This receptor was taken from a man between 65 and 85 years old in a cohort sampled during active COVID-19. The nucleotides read TGTGCCAGCAGCTTAAGCGGGACACCCTACGAGCAGTACTTC. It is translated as CASSLSGTPYEQYF.